This entry features one TCR beta chain sequence. The antigen is unknown. The data originate from a study of long-term antiretroviral therapy in people with HIV. Findings of the study overall: For ART adherence, viral resistance and therapy changes, no data were available. Within the repertoire, clones expanded before ART were dominant at all time points. Narrower CDR3 length ranges marked HIV repertoires relative to controls.

The assay used was immunoSEQ (version v3.0), run at survey level. Produced via immunoSEQ multiplex PCR; TCRdb's table is partial and in-frame only. Among tens of thousands of clones listed, 70% to 90% were seen once. The receptor comes from a young man with HIV. The specimen was unsorted PBMCs, collected 1.1 years after starting antiretroviral therapy.

The CDR3 is CASSQVGLVSANSPLHF. The DNA for the CDR3 is TGCGCCAGCAGCCAAGTCGGCTTGGTCAGTGCCAATTCACCCCTCCACTTT. V gene TRBV4-1 combines with J gene TRBJ1-6; D gene uncertain. CDR1 and CDR2 from the germline V gene are MGHRA and YSYEKL. The V and J ends lost 1 base and 7 bases respectively, with 17 bases between them. The CDR3 sequence is 17 residues long.